This passage covers 3 T cell receptor beta chains from one sample sequenced in a study of cytomegalovirus exposure and HLA in healthy donors. The PCR contained 60 Vbeta and 13 Jbeta primers. The data were produced by immunoSEQ multiplex PCR, yet TCRdb's version contains in-frame clones alone and is incomplete. The table lists some 120,000 clones, 74% of them singletons. The sample consisted of PBMCs. These receptors originate from a middle-aged man in good health and CMV-seropositive.

The chain is built from TRBV6-5 and TRBJ1-1, with D perhaps TRBD1 (6 bases). V was cut by 6 bases and J by 2 bases, with 10 bases left in between. CDR3 size: 13 residues. Germline V CDR1 and CDR2: MNHEY, SVGAGI. This chain's CDR3 is CASSRDTNTEAFF. The CDR3 nucleotides are TGTGCCAGCAGCAGGGACACAAACACTGAAGCTTTCTTT.

CDR3 nucleotide sequence: TGCAGCGTTTCCCCGGGTGGAGGCTTGGGCGAGCAGTACTTC. Translating it yields CSVSPGGGLGEQYF. This chain joins TRBV29-1 and TRBJ2-7; possible D gene TRBD2, 5 bases. Germline V gene sequence: CDR1 SQVTM, CDR2 ANQGSEA. V lost 5 bases to trimming and J lost 6 bases, with 20 bases between them. The CDR3 extends over 14 amino acids.

The chain combines TRBV28 with TRBJ2-1; 11 nucleotides match TRBD2. Germline V gene lookup returns CDR1 MDHEN and CDR2 SYDVKM. The CDR3 sequence is 15 residues long. V gave up 6 bases and J gave up 6 bases; unmatched junction bases: 7. This chain's CDR3 is CASRLLAGALNEQFF. Written as DNA, the CDR3 is TGTGCCAGCAGGCTACTAGCGGGGGCCCTCAATGAGCAGTTCTTC.